The entry below gives a single TCR beta chain sequence along with its context. This record comes from a study of blood T cell repertoires in COVID-19. Measured with immunoSEQ multiplex PCR; TCRdb has only the in-frame clones, and not every one. The sample contains around 300,000 clones, roughly 90% of which appear only once. Germline lookup yields CDR1 GTSNPN and CDR2 SVGIG (reference sequence). Trimming stripped 0 bases from V and 9 bases from J, with 15 bases between. CDR3 size: 14 residues. This receptor was obtained from a woman aged 40 to 50 who had recovered from COVID-19. Sequencing used peripheral blood. The gene calls are TRBV30 and TRBJ2-1, with D maybe TRBD1 (7 bases). CDR3: CAWSVWRQGGEQFF. CDR3 coding DNA: TGTGCCTGGAGTGTATGGCGGCAGGGGGGTGAGCAGTTCTTC.